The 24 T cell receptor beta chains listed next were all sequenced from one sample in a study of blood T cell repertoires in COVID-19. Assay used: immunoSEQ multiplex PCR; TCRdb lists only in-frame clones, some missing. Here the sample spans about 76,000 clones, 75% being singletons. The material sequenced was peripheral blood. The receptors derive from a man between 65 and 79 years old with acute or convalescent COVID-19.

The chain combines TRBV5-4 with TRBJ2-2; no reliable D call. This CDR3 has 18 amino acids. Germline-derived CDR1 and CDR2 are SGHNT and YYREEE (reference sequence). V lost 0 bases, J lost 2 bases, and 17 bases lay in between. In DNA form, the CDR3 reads TGTGCCAGCAGCTTGGGCGGTGTCGCTTCAAGTAACACCGGGGAGCTGTTTTTT. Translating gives CASSLGGVASSNTGELFF.

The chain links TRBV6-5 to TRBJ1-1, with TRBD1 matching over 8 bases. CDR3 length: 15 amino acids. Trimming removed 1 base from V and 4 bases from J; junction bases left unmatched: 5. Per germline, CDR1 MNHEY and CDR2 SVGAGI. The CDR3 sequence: CASSYLPGGGTEAFF. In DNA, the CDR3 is TGTGCCAGCAGTTACTTACCAGGGGGCGGCACTGAAGCTTTCTTT.

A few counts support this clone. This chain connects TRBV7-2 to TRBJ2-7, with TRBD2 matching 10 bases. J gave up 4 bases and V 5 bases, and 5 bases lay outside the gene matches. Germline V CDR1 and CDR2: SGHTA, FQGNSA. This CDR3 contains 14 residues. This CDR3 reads CASSRAGGPYEQYF. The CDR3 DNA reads TGTGCCAGCAGCAGAGCGGGAGGGCCGTACGAGCAGTACTTC.

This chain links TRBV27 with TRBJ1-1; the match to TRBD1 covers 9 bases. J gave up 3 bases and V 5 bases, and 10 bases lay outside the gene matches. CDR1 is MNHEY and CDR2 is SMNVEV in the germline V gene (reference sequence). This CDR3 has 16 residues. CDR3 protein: CASSPGTGSADTEAFF. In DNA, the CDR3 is TGTGCCAGCAGTCCAGGGACAGGGTCTGCGGACACTGAAGCTTTCTTT.

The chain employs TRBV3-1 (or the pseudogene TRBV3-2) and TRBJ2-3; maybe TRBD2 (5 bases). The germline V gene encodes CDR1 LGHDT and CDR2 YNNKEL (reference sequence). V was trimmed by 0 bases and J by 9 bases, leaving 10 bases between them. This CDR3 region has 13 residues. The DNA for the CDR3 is TGTGCCAGCAGCCAAGAGAGCGGAGGAACGCAGTATTTT. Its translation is CASSQESGGTQYF.

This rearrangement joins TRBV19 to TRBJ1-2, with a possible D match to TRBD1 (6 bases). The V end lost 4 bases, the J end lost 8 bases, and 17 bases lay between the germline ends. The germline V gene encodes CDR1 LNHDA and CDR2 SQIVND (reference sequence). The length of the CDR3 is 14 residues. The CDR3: CASSTPGGQAGYTF. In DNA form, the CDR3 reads TGTGCCAGTAGTACCCCCGGGGGGCAAGCGGGCTACACCTTC.

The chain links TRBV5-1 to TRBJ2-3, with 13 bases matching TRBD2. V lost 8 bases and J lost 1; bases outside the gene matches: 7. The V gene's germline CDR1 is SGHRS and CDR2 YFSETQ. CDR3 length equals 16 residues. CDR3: CASRLAGGRGTDTQYF. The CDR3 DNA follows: TGCGCCAGTAGACTAGCGGGAGGCAGGGGCACAGATACGCAGTATTTT.

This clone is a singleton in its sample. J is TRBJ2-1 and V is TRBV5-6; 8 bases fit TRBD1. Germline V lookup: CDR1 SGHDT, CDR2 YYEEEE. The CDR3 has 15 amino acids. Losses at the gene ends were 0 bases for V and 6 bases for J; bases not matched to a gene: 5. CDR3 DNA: TGTGCCAGCAGCTTGGGCCAGGGGGCTGTCAATGAGCAGTTCTTC. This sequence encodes CASSLGQGAVNEQFF. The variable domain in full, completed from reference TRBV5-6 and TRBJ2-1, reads DAGVTQSPTHLIKTRGQQVTLRCSPKSGHDTVSWYQQALGQGPQFIFQYYEEEERQRGNFPDRFSGHQFPNYSSELNVNALLLGDSALYLCASSLGQGAVNEQFFGPGTRLTVL.

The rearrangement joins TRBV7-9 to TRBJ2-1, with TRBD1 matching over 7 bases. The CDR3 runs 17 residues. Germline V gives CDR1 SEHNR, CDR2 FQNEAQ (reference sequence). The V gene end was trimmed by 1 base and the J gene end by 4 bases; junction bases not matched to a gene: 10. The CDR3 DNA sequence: TGTGCCAGCAGCTTAGGCTCCGGGACAGCAACTTACAATGAGCAGTTCTTC. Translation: CASSLGSGTATYNEQFF. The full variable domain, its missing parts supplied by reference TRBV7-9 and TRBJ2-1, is DTGVSQNPRHKITKRGQNVTFRCDPISEHNRLYWYRQTLGQGPEFLTYFQNEAQLEKSRLLSDRFSAERPKGSFSTLEIQRTEQGDSAMYLCASSLGSGTATYNEQFFGPGTRLTVL.

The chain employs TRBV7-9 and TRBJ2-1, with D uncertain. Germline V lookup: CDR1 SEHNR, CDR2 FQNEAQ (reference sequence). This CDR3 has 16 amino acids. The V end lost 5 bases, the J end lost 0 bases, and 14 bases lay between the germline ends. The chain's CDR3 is CASSTPQMSSYNEQFF. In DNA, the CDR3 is TGTGCCAGCAGCACCCCACAGATGAGCTCCTACAATGAGCAGTTCTTC.

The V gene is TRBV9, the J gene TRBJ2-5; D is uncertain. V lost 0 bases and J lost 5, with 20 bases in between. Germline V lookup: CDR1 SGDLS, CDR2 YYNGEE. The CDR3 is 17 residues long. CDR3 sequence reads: CASSVGVSQVGRETQYF. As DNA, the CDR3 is TGTGCCAGCAGCGTAGGTGTCAGCCAGGTTGGTCGTGAGACCCAGTACTTC.

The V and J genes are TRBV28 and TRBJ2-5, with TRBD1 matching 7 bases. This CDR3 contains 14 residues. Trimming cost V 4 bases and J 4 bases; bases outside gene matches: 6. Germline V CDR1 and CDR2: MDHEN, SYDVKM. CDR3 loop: CASSSPDRSETQYF. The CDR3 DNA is TGTGCCAGCAGTTCACCGGACAGGTCAGAGACCCAGTACTTC.

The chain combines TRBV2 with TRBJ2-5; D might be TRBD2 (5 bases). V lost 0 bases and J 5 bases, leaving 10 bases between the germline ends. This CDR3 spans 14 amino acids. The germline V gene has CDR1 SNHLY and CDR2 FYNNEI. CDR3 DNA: TGTGCCAGCAGTGAAGCGGGAGTCGGGGAGACCCAGTACTTC. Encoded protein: CASSEAGVGETQYF.

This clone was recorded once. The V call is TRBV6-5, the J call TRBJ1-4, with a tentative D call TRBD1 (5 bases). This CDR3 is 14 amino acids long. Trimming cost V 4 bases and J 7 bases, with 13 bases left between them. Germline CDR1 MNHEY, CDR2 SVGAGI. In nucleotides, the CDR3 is TGTGCCAGCAGTTTACAGGTTATCTCTGAAAAACTGTTTTTT. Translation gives CASSLQVISEKLFF.

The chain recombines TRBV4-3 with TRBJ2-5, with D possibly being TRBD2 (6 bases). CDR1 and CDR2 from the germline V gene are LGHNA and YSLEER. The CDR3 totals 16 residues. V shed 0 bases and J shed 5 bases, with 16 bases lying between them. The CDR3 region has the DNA TGCGCCAGCAGCCAAGAAGCGTCGAGGGGACTGGAGACCCAGTACTTC. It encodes CASSQEASRGLETQYF.

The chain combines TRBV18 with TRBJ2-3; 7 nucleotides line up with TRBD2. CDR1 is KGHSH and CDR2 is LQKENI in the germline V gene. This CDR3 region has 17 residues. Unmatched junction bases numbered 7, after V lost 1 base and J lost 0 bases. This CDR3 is CASSPQGGRASTDTQYF. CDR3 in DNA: TGTGCCAGCTCACCACAGGGAGGGCGGGCTAGCACAGATACGCAGTATTTT.

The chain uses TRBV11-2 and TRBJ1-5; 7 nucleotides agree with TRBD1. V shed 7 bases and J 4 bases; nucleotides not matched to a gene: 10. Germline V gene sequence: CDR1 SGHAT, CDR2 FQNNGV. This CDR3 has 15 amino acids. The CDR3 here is CASTKGGTANQPQHF. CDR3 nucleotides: TGTGCCAGCACCAAAGGGGGGACAGCTAATCAGCCCCAGCATTTT.

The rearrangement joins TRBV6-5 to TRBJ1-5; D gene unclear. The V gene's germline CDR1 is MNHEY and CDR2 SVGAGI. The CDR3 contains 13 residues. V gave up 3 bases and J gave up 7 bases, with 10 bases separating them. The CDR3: CASSYNPFQPQHF. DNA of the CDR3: TGTGCCAGCAGTTATAATCCGTTCCAGCCCCAGCATTTT.

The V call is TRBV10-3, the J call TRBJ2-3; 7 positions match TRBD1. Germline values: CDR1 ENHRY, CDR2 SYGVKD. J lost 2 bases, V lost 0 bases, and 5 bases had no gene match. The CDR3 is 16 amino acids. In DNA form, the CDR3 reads TGTGCCATCAGTGAGTCGACAGGGACCCACACAGATACGCAGTATTTT. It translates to CAISESTGTHTDTQYF.

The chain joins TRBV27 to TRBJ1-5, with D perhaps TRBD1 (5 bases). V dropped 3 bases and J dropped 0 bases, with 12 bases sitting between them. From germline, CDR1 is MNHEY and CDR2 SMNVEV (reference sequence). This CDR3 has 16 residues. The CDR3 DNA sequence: TGTGCCAGCAGTTTCCGGGGGACTAATAGCAATCAGCCCCAGCATTTT. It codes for CASSFRGTNSNQPQHF.

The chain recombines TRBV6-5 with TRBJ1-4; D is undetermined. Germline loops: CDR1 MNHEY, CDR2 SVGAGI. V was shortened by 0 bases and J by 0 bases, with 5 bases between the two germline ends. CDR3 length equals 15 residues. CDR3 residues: CASSYSASTNEKLFF. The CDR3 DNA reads TGTGCCAGCAGTTACTCGGCATCAACTAATGAAAAACTGTTTTTT.

This CDR3 is CASRRQQNNEKLFF. The CDR3 DNA reads TGCGCCAGCAGACGACAGCAGAATAATGAAAAACTGTTTTTT. V usage is TRBV5-1 and J usage is TRBJ1-4, with D possibly being TRBD1 (5 bases). Germline CDR1 SGHRS, CDR2 YFSETQ. V was shortened by 5 bases and J by 4 bases, with 12 bases between the two germline ends. This CDR3 is 14 amino acids long.

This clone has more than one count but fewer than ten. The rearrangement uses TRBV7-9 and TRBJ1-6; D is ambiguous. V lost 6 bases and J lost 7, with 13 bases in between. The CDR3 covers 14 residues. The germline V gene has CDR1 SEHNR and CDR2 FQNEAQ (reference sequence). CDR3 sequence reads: CASSPDSRNSPLHF. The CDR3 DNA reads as TGTGCCAGCAGTCCTGACTCGAGGAATTCACCCCTCCACTTT.

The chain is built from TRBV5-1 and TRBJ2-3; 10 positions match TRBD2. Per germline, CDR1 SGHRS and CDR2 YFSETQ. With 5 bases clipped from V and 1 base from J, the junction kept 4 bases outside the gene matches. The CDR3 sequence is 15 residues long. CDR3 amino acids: CASRPLAGGTDTQYF. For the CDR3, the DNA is TGCGCCAGCAGGCCTCTAGCGGGAGGCACAGATACGCAGTATTTT.